This T cell receptor (beta chain) was profiled in a study of radiation and T cells in renal cell carcinoma. Libraries were prepared by immunoSEQ multiplex PCR; TCRdb keeps only in-frame clonotypes and omits some of them. The profile shows 120,000 to 150,000 clones, around four fifths of them singletons. Trimming took off 10 bases at V and 2 bases at J, with 15 bases between the two ends. The CDR3 is 13 amino acids. CDR1 is SNHLY and CDR2 is FYNNEI in the germline V gene. Described time point: baseline pretreatment blood. The treatment was: 15 Gy SBRT to primary tumor, nephrectomy 4 weeks later. The sequencing here drew on blood, taken from a patient whose treatment included radiotherapy and nephrectomy. The chain combines TRBV2 with TRBJ2-7; a weak D match, TRBD1 (6 bases). The TCR was taken from a woman aged 45-60 years with renal cell carcinoma. DNA of the CDR3: TGTGCCACCTTCCGGGACACAACCTACGAGCAGTACTTC. Its translation is CATFRDTTYEQYF.